This T cell receptor beta chain is drawn from a study of cytomegalovirus exposure and HLA in healthy donors. About the research overall: Earlier results showed 90 million to 120 million unique TCR beta sequences derived from roughly 200 million T cells.

On this clone: Its antigen is currently unknown.

From germline, CDR1 is SGHRS and CDR2 YFSETQ. This CDR3 spans 15 amino acids. V gave up 3 bases and J gave up 0 bases; unmatched junction bases: 1. Study-wide results and caveats: Being productive about 87% or about 30% of the time was typical of most TCR beta V segments in an earlier analysis.

PCR employed 60 Vbeta and 13 Jbeta primers. Profiling relied on immunoSEQ multiplex PCR, and the TCRdb table lists in-frame clones only, not all of them. This sample has roughly 100,000 clones, with roughly 76% found just once. The receptor's source is a man in his forties in good health and CMV-seronegative. What was sequenced was PBMCs. This chain links TRBV5-1 with TRBJ1-4, with 8 bases matching TRBD1. The DNA of the CDR3 is TGCGCCAGCAGCTCGACAGGGGCAACTAATGAAAAACTGTTTTTT. Translated, it gives CASSSTGATNEKLFF.